This T cell receptor (beta chain) was sequenced in a study of cytomegalovirus exposure and HLA in healthy donors. On the study more broadly: Earlier sequencing of about 179 million T cells yielded around 100 million unique TCR beta sequences. There were approximately 85 million unique TCRs (from HLA-typed donors) in an early data release.

With regard to this clone: Its specificity is unknown.

The study ran its PCR with 60 Vbeta and 13 Jbeta primers. Measured with immunoSEQ multiplex PCR; TCRdb has only the in-frame clones, and not every one. The repertoire consists of 170,000 or so clones, with roughly 87% occurring once and the leading ten covering around 1.6%. The germline V gene encodes CDR1 LNHDA and CDR2 SQIVND (reference sequence). With 1 base removed from V and 5 bases from J, the gap between germline ends came to 8 bases. The CDR3 sequence is 13 residues long. Regarding the study as a whole: Because they were indistinguishable, some V segments, including TRBV6-2 and TRBV6-3, were excluded. Relative to equally common others, HLA-associated TCR beta chains showed greater clonal expansion in a later analysis.

Source material: PBMCs. The TCR originated in a man aged 45-65 years in good health and CMV-seronegative. This chain connects TRBV19 to TRBJ2-5; no definite D call. The DNA for the CDR3 is TGTGCCAGTAGTATAGCCCTACCGGAGACCCAGTACTTC. It encodes CASSIALPETQYF.